These T cell receptor beta chains were read from a single sample in a study of blood T cell repertoires in COVID-19. Measured with immunoSEQ multiplex PCR; TCRdb has only the in-frame clones, and not every one. The sample shows around 190,000 clones, roughly 76% of them seen only once. The sample taken for sequencing was peripheral blood. These receptors were collected from a woman aged 35 to 49 with COVID-19, enrolled during active disease. Each CDR3 is given with its conserved first and last residue. Each record gives: CDR3 DNA, CDR3 protein, V gene, J gene, D gene, clone size. D genes are given only for firm matches. Some rows have no size entry. The others give once, few or many, or a class for an expanded clone.

DNA: TGTGCCAGCAGTTTAGACCTCCCCGGGACTAACAATGAAAAACTGTTTTTT
CDR3: CASSLDLPGTNNEKLFF
V: TRBV28
J: TRBJ1-4
D: -
size: -

DNA: TGTGCCATCAGTGGCGGGACTAGCGGGGGCTACGAGCAGTACTTC
CDR3: CAISGGTSGGYEQYF
V: TRBV10-3
J: TRBJ2-7
D: TRBD2
size: -

DNA: TGTGCCAGTAGCCCACTAGCGGGTTTTCAAGAGACCCAGTACTTC
CDR3: CASSPLAGFQETQYF
V: TRBV19
J: TRBJ2-5
D: TRBD2
size: -

DNA: TGTGCCAGTAGTATTGAAGGGGCTGGAAACACCATATATTTT
CDR3: CASSIEGAGNTIYF
V: TRBV19
J: TRBJ1-3
D: -
size: few

DNA: TGTGCCAGCAGTTCCGATAATTCACCCCTCCACTTT
CDR3: CASSSDNSPLHF
V: TRBV2
J: TRBJ1-6
D: -
size: -

DNA: TGTGCCTGGAGTGGGGTTGGGACAGAGCAGTTCTTC
CDR3: CAWSGVGTEQFF
V: TRBV30
J: TRBJ2-1
D: -
size: once

DNA: TGCGCCAGCAGCCATCGACTAGCGGCTAGCACAGATACGCAGTATTTT
CDR3: CASSHRLAASTDTQYF
V: TRBV5-1
J: TRBJ2-3
D: TRBD2
size: -

DNA: TGCAGCGTGGCCGGGACTAGCGGGAGTCGGAGGTACAATGAGCAGTTCTTC
CDR3: CSVAGTSGSRRYNEQFF
V: TRBV29-1
J: TRBJ2-1
D: TRBD2
size: few

DNA: TGTGCCAGCAGTGCGGACAGGAATCAGCCCCAGCATTTT
CDR3: CASSADRNQPQHF
V: TRBV2
J: TRBJ1-5
D: TRBD1
size: -

DNA: TGTGCCAGCAGCGCCCTCCGCGGCGAGCAGTACTTC
CDR3: CASSALRGEQYF
V: TRBV13
J: TRBJ2-7
D: -
size: -

DNA: TGTGCCAGCAGCTTCGACAGTGGCGGCTACACCTTC
CDR3: CASSFDSGGYTF
V: TRBV14
J: TRBJ1-2
D: -
size: -

DNA: TGTGCCAGCAGTGAACGTACTTTGAACACTGAAGCTTTCTTT
CDR3: CASSERTLNTEAFF
V: TRBV2
J: TRBJ1-1
D: -
size: -

DNA: TGTGCCAGCAAACTAGCGTACTACTCCTACGAGCAGTACTTC
CDR3: CASKLAYYSYEQYF
V: TRBV2
J: TRBJ2-7
D: TRBD2
size: -

DNA: TGTGCCAGCGCAGGGGAATTTAGTTCACCCCTCCACTTT
CDR3: CASAGEFSSPLHF
V: TRBV18
J: TRBJ1-6
D: -
size: -

DNA: TGTGCCAGCAGCGTCACTAGCGGGTCCTTCAATGAGCAGTTCTTC
CDR3: CASSVTSGSFNEQFF
V: TRBV9
J: TRBJ2-1
D: TRBD2
size: -

DNA: TGTGCCTGGGCACAGGGGGCCTGGACTGAAGCTTTCTTT
CDR3: CAWAQGAWTEAFF
V: TRBV30
J: TRBJ1-1
D: TRBD1
size: -

DNA: TGTGCCACCAGCAGGGAAATAATCCCAGGGGTCAACGAGCAGTACTTC
CDR3: CATSREIIPGVNEQYF
V: TRBV15
J: TRBJ2-7
D: -
size: -

DNA: TGCAGCGTGAGACAGGGGGCGGATACGCAGTATTTT
CDR3: CSVRQGADTQYF
V: TRBV29-1
J: TRBJ2-3
D: TRBD1
size: -

DNA: TGTGCCAGCAGGGGCGGGCACAATGAGCAGTTCTTC
CDR3: CASRGGHNEQFF
V: TRBV7-3
J: TRBJ2-1
D: -
size: -

DNA: TGTGCCGCCGGGAGGGGGTCCTTGAGCGACGGTACGCAGTATTTT
CDR3: CAAGRGSLSDGTQYF
V: TRBV19
J: TRBJ2-3
D: TRBD2
size: -

DNA: TGCAGCGTCCGGACAGGGAACACAGATACGCAGTATTTT
CDR3: CSVRTGNTDTQYF
V: TRBV29-1
J: TRBJ2-3
D: TRBD1
size: -

DNA: TGTGCCAGCAGCGAAAGAGGGGGCTCCTACAATGAGCAGTTCTTC
CDR3: CASSERGGSYNEQFF
V: TRBV9
J: TRBJ2-1
D: -
size: -

DNA: TGTGCCAGCAGCTTAGTACTAGCGGGAGTTGAGACCCAGTACTTC
CDR3: CASSLVLAGVETQYF
V: TRBV11-2
J: TRBJ2-5
D: TRBD2
size: many

DNA: TGTGCCAGCCAGGGTTTTGACAATCAGCCCCAGCATTTT
CDR3: CASQGFDNQPQHF
V: TRBV27
J: TRBJ1-5
D: -
size: few

DNA: TGTGCCAGTAGTATAACAGGGTTGGGCAATCAGCCCCAGCATTTT
CDR3: CASSITGLGNQPQHF
V: TRBV19
J: TRBJ1-5
D: -
size: -

DNA: TGTGCCATCTTGGGGACAGGGGGGTCCGGGGAGCTGTTTTTT
CDR3: CAILGTGGSGELFF
V: TRBV10-3
J: TRBJ2-2
D: TRBD1
size: -

DNA: TGTGCCAGCAGTGATTGGACAGGTGCTAACTATGGCTACACCTTC
CDR3: CASSDWTGANYGYTF
V: TRBV6-1
J: TRBJ1-2
D: TRBD1
size: few

DNA: TGTGCCAGCAGCTCGGGACTAAGGATGGATGAGCAGTTCTTC
CDR3: CASSSGLRMDEQFF
V: TRBV7-8
J: TRBJ2-1
D: TRBD2
size: -

DNA: TGTGCCAGCAGTAACAGGGCTCTGGAGACCCAGTACTTC
CDR3: CASSNRALETQYF
V: TRBV28
J: TRBJ2-5
D: -
size: -

DNA: TGTGCCAGCAGTAGGACTAGCGCGAGCTCCTACAATGAGCAGTTCTTC
CDR3: CASSRTSASSYNEQFF
V: TRBV27
J: TRBJ2-1
D: TRBD2
size: -

DNA: TGTGCCAGCAGTTCGGGACTCCTATACACAGATACGCAGTATTTT
CDR3: CASSSGLLYTDTQYF
V: TRBV28
J: TRBJ2-3
D: -
size: -

DNA: TGTGTCAGAAGCGTTAGACCAGGGAACAGTCTCGGGGAGCAGTTCTTC
CDR3: CVRSVRPGNSLGEQFF
V: TRBV7-5
J: TRBJ2-1
D: -
size: -

DNA: TGTGCCAGCAGCCAAGATCTAGGACGGACACTGCATTTT
CDR3: CASSQDLGRTLHF
V: TRBV3-1/TRBV3-2
J: TRBJ1-5
D: -
size: -

DNA: TGTGCCAGCACGGGGGACAGAAATAATTCACCCCTCCACTTT
CDR3: CASTGDRNNSPLHF
V: TRBV2
J: TRBJ1-6
D: TRBD1
size: -

DNA: TGCGCCAGCAGCTCCGGGACTAGCGGGAGGCCCAACAATGAGCAGTTCTTC
CDR3: CASSSGTSGRPNNEQFF
V: TRBV5-1
J: TRBJ2-1
D: TRBD2
size: -

DNA: TGTGCCAGCAGATGGGCCACAGGGCTAAACATTCAGTACTTC
CDR3: CASRWATGLNIQYF
V: TRBV28
J: TRBJ2-4
D: -
size: -

DNA: TGTGCCAGCTCACCTACTAGGCAGGAGCCCTACGAGCAGTACTTC
CDR3: CASSPTRQEPYEQYF
V: TRBV18
J: TRBJ2-7
D: -
size: -